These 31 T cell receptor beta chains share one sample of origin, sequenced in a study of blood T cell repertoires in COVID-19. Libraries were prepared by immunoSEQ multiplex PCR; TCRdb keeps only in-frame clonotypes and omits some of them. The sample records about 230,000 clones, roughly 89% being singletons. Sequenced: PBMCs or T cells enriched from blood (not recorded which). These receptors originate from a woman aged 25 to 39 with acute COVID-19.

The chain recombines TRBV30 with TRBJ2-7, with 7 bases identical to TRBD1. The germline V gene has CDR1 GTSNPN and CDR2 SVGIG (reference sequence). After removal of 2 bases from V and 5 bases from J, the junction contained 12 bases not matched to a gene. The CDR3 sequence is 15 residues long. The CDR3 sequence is CAWSLLTGRFNEQYF. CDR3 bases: TGTGCCTGGAGTTTGCTGACAGGGCGGTTCAACGAGCAGTACTTC.

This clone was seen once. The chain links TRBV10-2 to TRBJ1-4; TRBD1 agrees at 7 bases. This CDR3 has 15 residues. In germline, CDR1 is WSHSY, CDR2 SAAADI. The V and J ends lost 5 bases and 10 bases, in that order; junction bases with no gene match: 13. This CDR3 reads CASSTMEQGRRKLFF. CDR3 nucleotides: TGCGCCAGCAGTACCATGGAACAGGGGAGGCGAAAACTGTTTTTT.

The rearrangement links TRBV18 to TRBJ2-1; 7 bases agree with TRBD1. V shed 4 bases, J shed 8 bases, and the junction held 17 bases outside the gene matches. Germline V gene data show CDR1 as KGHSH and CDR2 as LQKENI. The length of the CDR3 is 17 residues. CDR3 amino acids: CASSHGLTTGKRDEQFF. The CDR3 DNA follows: TGTGCCAGCTCACACGGACTTACGACAGGGAAGAGGGATGAGCAGTTCTTC.

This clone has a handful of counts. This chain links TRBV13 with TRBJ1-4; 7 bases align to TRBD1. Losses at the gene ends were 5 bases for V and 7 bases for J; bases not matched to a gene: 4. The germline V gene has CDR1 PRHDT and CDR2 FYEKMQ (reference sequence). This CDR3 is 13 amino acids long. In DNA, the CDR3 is TGTGCCAGCAGCAGGCGACAGGGTGAAAAACTGTTTTTT. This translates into CASSRRQGEKLFF.

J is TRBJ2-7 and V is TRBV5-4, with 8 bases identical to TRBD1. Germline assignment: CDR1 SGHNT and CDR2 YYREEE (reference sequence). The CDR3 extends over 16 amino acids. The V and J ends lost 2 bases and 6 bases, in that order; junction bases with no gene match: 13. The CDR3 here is CASSLGAGTGRAEQYF. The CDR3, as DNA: TGTGCCAGCAGCTTAGGCGCCGGGACAGGTCGGGCCGAGCAGTACTTC.

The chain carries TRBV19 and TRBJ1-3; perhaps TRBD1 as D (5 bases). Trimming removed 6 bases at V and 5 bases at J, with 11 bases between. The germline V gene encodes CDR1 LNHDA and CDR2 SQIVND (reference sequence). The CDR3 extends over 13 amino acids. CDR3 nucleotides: TGTGCCAGTAGCCAGACAGTCAGAAACACCATATATTTT. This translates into CASSQTVRNTIYF.

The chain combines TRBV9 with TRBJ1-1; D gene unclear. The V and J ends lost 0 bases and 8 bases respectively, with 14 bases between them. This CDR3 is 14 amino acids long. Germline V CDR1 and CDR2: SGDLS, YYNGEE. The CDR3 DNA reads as TGTGCCAGCAGCGTAGGGGTTACAGAGACAGAAGCTTTCTTT. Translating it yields CASSVGVTETEAFF.

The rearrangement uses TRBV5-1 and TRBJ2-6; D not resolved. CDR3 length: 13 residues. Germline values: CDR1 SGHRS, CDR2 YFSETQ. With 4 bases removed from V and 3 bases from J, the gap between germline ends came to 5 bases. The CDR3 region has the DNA TGCGCCAGCAGCCTGAGTGGGGCCAACGTCCTGACTTTC. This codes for CASSLSGANVLTF.

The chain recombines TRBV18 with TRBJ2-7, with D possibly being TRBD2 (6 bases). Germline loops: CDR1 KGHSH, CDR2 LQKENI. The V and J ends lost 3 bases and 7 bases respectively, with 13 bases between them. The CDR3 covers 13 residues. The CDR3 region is CASSPLTSGEQYF. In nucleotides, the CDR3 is TGTGCCAGCTCACCTCTGACTAGTGGTGAGCAGTACTTC.

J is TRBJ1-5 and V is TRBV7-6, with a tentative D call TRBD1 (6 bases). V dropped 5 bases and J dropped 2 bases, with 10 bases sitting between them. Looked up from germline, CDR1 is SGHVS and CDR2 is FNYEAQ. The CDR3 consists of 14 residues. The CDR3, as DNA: TGTGCCAGCAGCAACAGGGAAGGCAATCAGCCCCAGCATTTT. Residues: CASSNREGNQPQHF.

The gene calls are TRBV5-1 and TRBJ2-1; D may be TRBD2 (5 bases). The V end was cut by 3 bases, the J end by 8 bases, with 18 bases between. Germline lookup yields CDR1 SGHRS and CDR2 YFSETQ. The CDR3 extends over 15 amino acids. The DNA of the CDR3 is TGCGCCAGCAGCTGGACTGTCTCGGGTTCCGATGAGCAGTTCTTC. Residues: CASSWTVSGSDEQFF.

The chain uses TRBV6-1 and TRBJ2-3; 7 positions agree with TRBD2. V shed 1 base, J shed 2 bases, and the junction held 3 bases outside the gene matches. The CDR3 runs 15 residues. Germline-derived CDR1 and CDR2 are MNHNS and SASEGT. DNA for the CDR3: TGTGCCAGCAGTGAAGAGGGACTAACCACAGATACGCAGTATTTT. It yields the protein CASSEEGLTTDTQYF.

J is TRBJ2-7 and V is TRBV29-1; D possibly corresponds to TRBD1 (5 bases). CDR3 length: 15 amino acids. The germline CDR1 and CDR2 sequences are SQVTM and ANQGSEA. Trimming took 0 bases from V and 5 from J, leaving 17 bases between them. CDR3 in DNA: TGCAGCGTTGAAGATGGAGCAGGGTCGACCCACGAGCAGTACTTC. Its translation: CSVEDGAGSTHEQYF.

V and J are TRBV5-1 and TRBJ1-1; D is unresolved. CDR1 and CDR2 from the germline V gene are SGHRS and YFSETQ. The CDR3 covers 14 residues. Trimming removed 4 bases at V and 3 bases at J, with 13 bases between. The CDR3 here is CASSPGLRDTEAFF. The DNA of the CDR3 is TGCGCCAGCAGCCCCGGACTGAGAGACACTGAAGCTTTCTTT.

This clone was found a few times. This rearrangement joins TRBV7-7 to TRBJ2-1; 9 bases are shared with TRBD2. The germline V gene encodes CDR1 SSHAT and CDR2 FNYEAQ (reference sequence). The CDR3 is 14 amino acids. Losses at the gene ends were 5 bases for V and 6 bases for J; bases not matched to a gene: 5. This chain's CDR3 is CASSPGRGGNEQFF. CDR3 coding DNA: TGTGCCAGCAGCCCCGGGCGGGGGGGCAATGAGCAGTTCTTC.

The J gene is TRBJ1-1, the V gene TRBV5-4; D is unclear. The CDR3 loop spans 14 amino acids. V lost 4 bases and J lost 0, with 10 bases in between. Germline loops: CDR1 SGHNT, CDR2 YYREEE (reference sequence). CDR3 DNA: TGTGCCAGCAGCCGAGACACGGTGAACACTGAAGCTTTCTTT. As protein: CASSRDTVNTEAFF.

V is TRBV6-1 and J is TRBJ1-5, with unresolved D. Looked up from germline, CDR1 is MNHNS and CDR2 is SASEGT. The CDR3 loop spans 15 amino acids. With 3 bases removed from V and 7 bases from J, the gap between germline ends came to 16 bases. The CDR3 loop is CASSDSPGNGQPQHF. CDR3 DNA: TGTGCCAGCAGTGATAGTCCGGGGAACGGACAGCCCCAGCATTTT.

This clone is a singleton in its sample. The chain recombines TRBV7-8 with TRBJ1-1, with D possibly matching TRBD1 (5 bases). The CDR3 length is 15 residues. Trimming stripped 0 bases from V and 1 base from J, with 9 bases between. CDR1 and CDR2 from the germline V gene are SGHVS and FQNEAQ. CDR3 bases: TGTGCCAGCAGCTTAGCGACAGCCCAGAACACTGAAGCTTTCTTT. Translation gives CASSLATAQNTEAFF.

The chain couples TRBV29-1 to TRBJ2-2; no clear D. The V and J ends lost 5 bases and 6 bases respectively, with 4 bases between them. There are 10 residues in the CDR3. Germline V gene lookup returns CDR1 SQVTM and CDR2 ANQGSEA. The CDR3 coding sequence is TGCAGCGTTTCCTCCGGGGAGCTGTTTTTT. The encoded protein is CSVSSGELFF.

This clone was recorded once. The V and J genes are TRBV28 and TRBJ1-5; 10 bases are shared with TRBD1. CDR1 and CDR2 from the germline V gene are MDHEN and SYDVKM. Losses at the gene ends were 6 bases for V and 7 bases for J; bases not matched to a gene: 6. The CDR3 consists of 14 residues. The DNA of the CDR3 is TGTGCCAGCAGCTCCCGGGACAGGGGACAGCCCCAGCATTTT. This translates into CASSSRDRGQPQHF.

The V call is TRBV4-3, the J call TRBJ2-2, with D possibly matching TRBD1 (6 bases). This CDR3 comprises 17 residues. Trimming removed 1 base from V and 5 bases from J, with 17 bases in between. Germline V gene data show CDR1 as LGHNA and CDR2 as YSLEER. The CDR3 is CASSQGPWAGETGELFF. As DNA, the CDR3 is TGCGCCAGCAGCCAAGGCCCATGGGCAGGGGAAACCGGGGAGCTGTTTTTT.

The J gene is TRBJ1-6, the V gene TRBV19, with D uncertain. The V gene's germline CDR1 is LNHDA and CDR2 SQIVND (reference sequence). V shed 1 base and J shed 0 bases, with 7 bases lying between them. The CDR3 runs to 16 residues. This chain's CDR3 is CASSIGGSSYNSPLHF. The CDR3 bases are TGTGCCAGTAGTATAGGAGGGAGCTCCTATAATTCACCCCTCCACTTT.

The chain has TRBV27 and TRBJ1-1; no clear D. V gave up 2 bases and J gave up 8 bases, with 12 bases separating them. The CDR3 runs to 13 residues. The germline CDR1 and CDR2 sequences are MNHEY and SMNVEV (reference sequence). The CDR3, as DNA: TGTGCCAGCAGTTTAAGAGGGCAACAGGAAGCTTTCTTT. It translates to CASSLRGQQEAFF.

The CDR3 sequence: CASSPDWSRIEQYF. In nucleotides, the CDR3 is TGTGCCAGCAGCCCCGACTGGTCTAGGATCGAGCAGTACTTC. The rearrangement uses TRBV28 and TRBJ2-7; D is uncertain. Germline CDR1 MDHEN, CDR2 SYDVKM. Between the trimmed V and J ends, which lost 6 bases and 6 bases, there was a span of 18 bases. This CDR3 is 14 amino acids long.

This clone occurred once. The CDR3 here is CASSDTYSYRLITEAFF. The CDR3 DNA is TGTGCCAGCAGTGACACGTACAGCTATCGTTTGATAACTGAAGCTTTCTTT. The chain carries TRBV6-1 and TRBJ1-1; no clear D gene. Trimming shortened V by 3 bases and J by 5 bases, and 22 bases separated the two germline ends. Germline V CDR1 and CDR2: MNHNS, SASEGT. CDR3 length: 17 amino acids.

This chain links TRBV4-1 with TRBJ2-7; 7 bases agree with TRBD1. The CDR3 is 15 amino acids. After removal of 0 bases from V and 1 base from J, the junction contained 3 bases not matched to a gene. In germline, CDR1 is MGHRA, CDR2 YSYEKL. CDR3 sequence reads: CASSQEWDRSYEQYF. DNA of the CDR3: TGCGCCAGCAGCCAAGAATGGGACAGATCCTACGAGCAGTACTTC.

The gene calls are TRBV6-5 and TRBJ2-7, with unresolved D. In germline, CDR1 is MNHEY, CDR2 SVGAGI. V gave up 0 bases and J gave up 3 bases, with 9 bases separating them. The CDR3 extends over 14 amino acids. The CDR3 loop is CASSYSGGLYEQYF. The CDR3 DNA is TGTGCCAGCAGTTACTCCGGCGGTCTCTACGAGCAGTACTTC.

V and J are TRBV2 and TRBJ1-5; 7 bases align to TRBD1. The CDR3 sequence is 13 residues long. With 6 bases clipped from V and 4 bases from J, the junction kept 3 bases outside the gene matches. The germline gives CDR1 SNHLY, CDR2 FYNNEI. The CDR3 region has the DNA TGTGCCAGCAGAGACAGGGTGAATCAGCCCCAGCATTTT. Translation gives CASRDRVNQPQHF.

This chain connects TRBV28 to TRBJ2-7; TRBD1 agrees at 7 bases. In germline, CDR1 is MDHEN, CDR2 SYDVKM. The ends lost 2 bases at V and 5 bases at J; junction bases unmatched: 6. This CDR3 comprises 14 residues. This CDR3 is CASSLSRTGNEQYF. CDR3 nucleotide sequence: TGTGCCAGCAGTTTAAGCAGGACAGGAAACGAGCAGTACTTC.

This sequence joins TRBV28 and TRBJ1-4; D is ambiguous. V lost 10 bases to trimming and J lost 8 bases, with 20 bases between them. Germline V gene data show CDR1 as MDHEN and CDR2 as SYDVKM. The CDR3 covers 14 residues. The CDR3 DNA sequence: TGTGCCACCCGGGGTCAAGGGTTCGGGGAAAAACTGTTTTTT. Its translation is CATRGQGFGEKLFF.

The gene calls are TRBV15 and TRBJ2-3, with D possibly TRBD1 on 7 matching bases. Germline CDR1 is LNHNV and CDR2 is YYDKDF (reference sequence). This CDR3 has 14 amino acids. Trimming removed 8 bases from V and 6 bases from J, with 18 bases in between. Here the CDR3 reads CATSLEGAVDTQYF. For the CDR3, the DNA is TGTGCCACCTCCCTGGAGGGGGCGGTTGATACGCAGTATTTT.